This T cell receptor (beta chain) appears in the sequencing data of a study of control samples from healthy donors and cancer patients. V shed 2 bases and J 5 bases; nucleotides not matched to a gene: 6. This CDR3 region has 16 residues. Germline V gene sequence: CDR1 SNHLY, CDR2 FYNNEI. Assay: immunoSEQ multiplex PCR; the TCRdb copy retains only in-frame clones and omits some. The sample holds about 98,000 clones, 82% seen once. The material sequenced was blood. The V call is TRBV2, the J call TRBJ2-1; 10 bases agree with TRBD2. The source is a man aged 60 to 75 in good health. The CDR3 sequence: CASSEPAGGPHNEQFF. As DNA, the CDR3 is TGTGCCAGCAGTGAACCAGCGGGAGGGCCCCACAATGAGCAGTTCTTC.